This T cell receptor (beta chain) was retrieved from a study of siplizumab effects on memory and regulatory T cells. Measured with immunoSEQ multiplex PCR; TCRdb has only the in-frame clones, and not every one. The repertoire holds approximately 110,000 clones, with about 90% as singletons. Sequencing was carried out using Tregs sorted from blood. The sequence was collected from a human donor in good health.

The CDR3 DNA follows: TGCGCCAGCAGCCAAGACTCCCCCACAGACTCTGGAAACACCATATATTTT. Translating it yields CASSQDSPTDSGNTIYF. This chain joins TRBV4-1 and TRBJ1-3; no clear D. This CDR3 is 17 amino acids long. The germline V and J ends were trimmed by 0 bases and 0 bases, with 12 bases remaining between them. Germline-derived CDR1 and CDR2 are MGHRA and YSYEKL.